This TCR beta chain comes out of a study of cytomegalovirus exposure and HLA in healthy donors. Overall study: The Caucasian-associated ancestry cluster held roughly 84% of 398 genotyped donors. Findings and caveats of the study: In all likelihood, a cluster of highly shared sequence variants was a sequencing artifact. There were some 150 TCR beta chains listed as cytomegalovirus-associated.

Points on this clone: Its target is not known.

PCR involved 60 Vbeta and 13 Jbeta primers. The repertoire was sequenced with immunoSEQ multiplex PCR; TCRdb's copy has only in-frame clones and lacks some. Altogether 95,000 to 150,000 clones are present, around 86% being singletons, with the ten largest covering around 2.3%. Germline-derived CDR1 and CDR2 are SGDLS and YYNGEE. There are 16 residues in the CDR3. The V end lost 0 bases, the J end lost 0 bases, and 12 bases lay between the germline ends. The rearrangement joins TRBV9 to TRBJ1-1; D remains unclear. This clonotype was sampled from a woman aged 40 to 50 in good health and CMV-seronegative. Sample: PBMCs. The CDR3 loop is CASSVGEQRVNTEAFF. CDR3 nucleotide sequence: TGTGCCAGCAGCGTAGGGGAACAGCGGGTGAACACTGAAGCTTTCTTT.